The source of this T cell receptor (beta chain) is a study of OX40 agonist ivuxolimab in advanced cancers. Study overall: Patients in dose escalation had liver, melanoma, kidney or head and neck cancers. Patients were around 83% male with ages roughly 20 to 90, mean 60.

Findings and limits, study-wide: On average, CD8+ T cells had more expanded clones than CD4+.

V shed 0 bases and J shed 6 bases, with 6 bases lying between them. Germline V gene lookup returns CDR1 SGHRS and CDR2 YFSETQ. The CDR3 covers 12 residues. About this clone: The antigen is not known.

Sequencing used immunoSEQ multiplex PCR; TCRdb keeps in-frame clones, though not all of them. This table holds roughly 90,000 clones, about 90% found once. The source of this sequence is an adult with an advanced solid tumor such as melanoma, head and neck, liver or kidney cancer. The chain combines TRBV5-1 with TRBJ1-2; D is unclear. Specimen: CD4+ or CD8+ T cells sorted from blood, collected in a trial of the OX40 agonist ivuxolimab. The CDR3 nucleotides are TGCGCCAGCAGCTTGGCCAGGAATGGCTACACCTTC. Its protein is CASSLARNGYTF.